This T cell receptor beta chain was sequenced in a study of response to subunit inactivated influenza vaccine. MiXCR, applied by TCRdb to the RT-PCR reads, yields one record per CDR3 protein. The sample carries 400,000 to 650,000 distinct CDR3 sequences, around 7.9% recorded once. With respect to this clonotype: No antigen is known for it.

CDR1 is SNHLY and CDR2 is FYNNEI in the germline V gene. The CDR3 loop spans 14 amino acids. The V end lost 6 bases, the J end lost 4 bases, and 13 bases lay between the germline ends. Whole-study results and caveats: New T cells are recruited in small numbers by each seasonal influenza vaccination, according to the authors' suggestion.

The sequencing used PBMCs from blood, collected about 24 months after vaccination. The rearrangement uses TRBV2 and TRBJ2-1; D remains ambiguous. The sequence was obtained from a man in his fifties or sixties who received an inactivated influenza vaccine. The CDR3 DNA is TGTGCCAGCAGCCTGACGAGACAATACAATGAGCAGTTCTTC. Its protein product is CASSLTRQYNEQFF.